These 24 T cell receptor beta chains were all obtained from the same sample, sequenced in a study of blood T cell repertoires in COVID-19. The table came from immunoSEQ multiplex PCR; TCRdb's copy has only in-frame clones and leaves some out. The table shows tens of thousands of clones, with 65% to 80% occurring only once. Sequencing input: peripheral blood. The receptors derive from a man between 65 and 85 years old with active or convalescent COVID-19.

This sequence joins TRBV12-3 or TRBV12-4 and TRBJ2-7; TRBD1 might be the D (5 bases). This CDR3 comprises 12 residues. V lost 5 bases to trimming and J lost 6 bases, with 11 bases between them. CDR3: CASSPGMVEQYF. The CDR3, as DNA: TGTGCCAGCAGTCCAGGGATGGTCGAGCAGTACTTC.

V usage is TRBV11-2 and J usage is TRBJ2-2; TRBD2 agrees at 8 bases. The CDR3 covers 15 residues. Germline-derived CDR1 and CDR2 are SGHAT and FQNNGV. V lost 6 bases to trimming and J lost 0 bases; unmatched junction nucleotides: 3. The CDR3: CASRKLAANTGELFF. CDR3 bases: TGTGCCAGCAGGAAACTAGCGGCGAACACCGGGGAGCTGTTTTTT.

The chain joins TRBV3-1 (or the pseudogene TRBV3-2) to TRBJ2-3; D perhaps matches TRBD2 (5 bases). Germline V gives CDR1 LGHDT, CDR2 YNNKEL (reference sequence). This CDR3 has 13 amino acids. V was shortened by 6 bases and J by 3 bases, with 10 bases between the two germline ends. CDR3 sequence reads: CASSERTTDTQYF. Written as DNA, the CDR3 is TGTGCCAGCAGTGAGCGGACGACAGATACGCAGTATTTT.

The chain couples TRBV5-1 to TRBJ1-2; TRBD1 matches at 9 bases. Germline values: CDR1 SGHRS, CDR2 YFSETQ. J was trimmed by 4 bases and V by 5 bases; bases with no gene match: 9. CDR3 length: 15 residues. The DNA for the CDR3 is TGCGCCAGCAGTCTTCTGGAGGACAGGGGCTATGGCTACACCTTC. Protein: CASSLLEDRGYGYTF.

The chain is built from TRBV6-1 and TRBJ1-5, with D maybe TRBD1 (6 bases). Germline CDR1 reads MNHNS; CDR2 reads SASEGT. This CDR3 has 15 amino acids. With 2 bases removed from V and 5 bases from J, the gap between germline ends came to 13 bases. CDR3 loop: CASSESAGVHQPQHF. The CDR3 bases are TGTGCCAGCAGTGAATCGGCAGGGGTGCATCAGCCCCAGCATTTT.

This clone was observed a handful of times. J is TRBJ2-1 and V is TRBV24-1; 12 bases are shared with TRBD2. J lost 5 bases, V lost 4 bases, and 5 bases had no gene match. The length of the CDR3 is 16 residues. Per germline, CDR1 KGHDR and CDR2 SFDVKD. The CDR3 protein is CATSERLAGANNEQFF. Written as DNA, the CDR3 is TGTGCCACCAGTGAAAGACTAGCGGGAGCCAACAATGAGCAGTTCTTC.

The V and J genes are TRBV28 and TRBJ1-1; 8 bases map to TRBD1. Germline V gene data show CDR1 as MDHEN and CDR2 as SYDVKM. Trimming took 4 bases from V and 4 from J; bases not matched to a gene: 14. There are 17 residues in the CDR3. CDR3 sequence reads: CASSSQKNRGRSTEAFF. In DNA, the CDR3 is TGTGCCAGCAGTTCTCAAAAAAACAGGGGGAGGTCCACTGAAGCTTTCTTT.

J is TRBJ1-1 and V is TRBV19; 8 bases line up with TRBD1. Germline-derived CDR1 and CDR2 are LNHDA and SQIVND (reference sequence). This CDR3 spans 16 amino acids. V dropped 7 bases and J dropped 4; count of bases not matched to a gene: 14. The CDR3 sequence is CASTELRTGRTTEAFF. Here the CDR3 DNA reads TGTGCCAGTACCGAATTAAGGACAGGGCGGACCACTGAAGCTTTCTTT.

The count of this clone is one. The chain has TRBV4-3 and TRBJ2-6; tentative D call: TRBD1 (5 bases). V was trimmed by 2 bases and J by 2 bases, leaving 25 bases between them. This CDR3 has 21 amino acids. Germline CDR1 and CDR2: LGHNA and YSLEER. In nucleotides, the CDR3 is TGCGCCAGCAGCCAAATTCTACTTACTGGGGCTAGTGGAACTGGGGCCAACGTCCTGACTTTC. Its protein product is CASSQILLTGASGTGANVLTF.

The chain is built from TRBV10-3 and TRBJ2-7; D remains ambiguous. There are 12 residues in the CDR3. Trimming shortened V by 0 bases and J by 3 bases, and 3 bases separated the two germline ends. The germline CDR1 and CDR2 sequences are ENHRY and SYGVKD. The CDR3 sequence: CAISESSYEQYF. The CDR3 nucleotides are TGTGCCATCAGTGAGTCTAGCTACGAGCAGTACTTC.

The rearrangement joins TRBV7-3 to TRBJ2-3; D is unclear. V lost 7 bases, J lost 5 bases, and 10 bases lay in between. Germline V gene data show CDR1 as SGHTA and CDR2 as FQGTGA. The CDR3 length is 12 residues. CDR3 DNA: TGTGCCAGCACCCGCCCCGGAGATACGCAGTATTTT. This sequence encodes CASTRPGDTQYF. The complete variable domain, with remaining parts taken from reference TRBV7-3 and TRBJ2-3, reads GAGVSQTPSNKVTEKGKYVELRCDPISGHTALYWYRQSLGQGPEFLIYFQGTGAADDSGLPNDRFFAVRPEGSVSTLKIQRTERGDSAVYLCASTRPGDTQYFGPGTRLTVL.

The J gene is TRBJ2-2, the V gene TRBV6-2 or TRBV6-3; TRBD2 matches at 8 bases. Germline-derived CDR1 and CDR2 are MNHEY and SVGEGT. Unmatched junction bases numbered 14, after V lost 6 bases and J lost 2 bases. This CDR3 spans 18 amino acids. The CDR3 DNA sequence: TGTGCCAGCAGCCCCTTTGCGGGGGGCCGGGATAACACCGGGGAGCTGTTTTTT. Translation: CASSPFAGGRDNTGELFF.

The chain has TRBV5-1 and TRBJ1-3; D uncertain. The V gene's germline CDR1 is SGHRS and CDR2 YFSETQ. The germline V and J ends were trimmed by 1 base and 7 bases, with 12 bases remaining between them. CDR3 length: 14 amino acids. This chain's CDR3 is CASSLRPSGNTIYF. The CDR3 coding sequence is TGCGCCAGCAGCTTGAGGCCGTCGGGGAACACCATATATTTT.

The chain combines TRBV24-1 with TRBJ2-2, with 8 bases matching TRBD1. The V gene's germline CDR1 is KGHDR and CDR2 SFDVKD. V lost 3 bases, J lost 1 base, and 3 bases stayed unmatched. The CDR3 has 16 residues. CDR3 sequence (DNA): TGTGCCACCAGTGATCCCGGGACAGGGAACACCGGGGAGCTGTTTTTT. Translating it yields CATSDPGTGNTGELFF.

The V and J genes are TRBV4-3 and TRBJ1-2; D not certain. CDR1 LGHNA and CDR2 YSLEER come from the germline V gene. V was trimmed by 2 bases and J by 7 bases, leaving 11 bases between them. This CDR3 has 13 amino acids. CDR3 coding DNA: TGCGCCAGCAGCCAACAGAGGAGGTTTGGCTACACCTTC. It yields the protein CASSQQRRFGYTF.

J is TRBJ2-1 and V is TRBV18; tentative D call: TRBD2 (5 bases). The CDR3 totals 16 residues. V dropped 0 bases and J dropped 7 bases, with 16 bases sitting between them. The germline CDR1 and CDR2 sequences are KGHSH and LQKENI. This CDR3 reads CASSPPRSILGNEQFF. CDR3 DNA sequence: TGTGCCAGCTCACCACCTCGGAGTATACTAGGGAATGAGCAGTTCTTC. The full variable domain, its missing parts supplied by reference TRBV18 and TRBJ2-1, is NAGVMQNPRHLVRRRGQEARLRCSPMKGHSHVYWYRQLPEEGLKFMVYLQKENIIDESGMPKERFSAEFPKEGPSILRIQQVVRGDSAAYFCASSPPRSILGNEQFFGPGTRLTVL.

This clone was seen only a few times. This chain connects TRBV2 to TRBJ1-4, with a tentative D call TRBD1 (6 bases). CDR1 SNHLY and CDR2 FYNNEI come from the germline V gene. V gave up 4 bases and J gave up 4 bases, with 13 bases separating them. The CDR3 is made up of 15 amino acids. The CDR3 DNA is TGTGCCAGCAGTGGGTCAACAGGGTATAATGAAAAACTGTTTTTT. This encodes CASSGSTGYNEKLFF.

V gene TRBV29-1 combines with J gene TRBJ2-1; 9 positions agree with TRBD2. Trimming at V came to 1 base and at J to 10 bases, leaving 11 bases not matched to a gene. CDR3 length equals 15 residues. Germline V CDR1 and CDR2: SQVTM, ANQGSEA. The CDR3 nucleotides read TGCAGCGTTGAAGCGGCGCGGGGGGGACCTGGCGAGCAGTTCTTC. This sequence encodes CSVEAARGGPGEQFF.

The chain carries TRBV2 and TRBJ1-2; a weak D match, TRBD1 (5 bases). The V gene's germline CDR1 is SNHLY and CDR2 FYNNEI. The CDR3 runs 13 residues. V gave up 6 bases and J gave up 0 bases, with 8 bases separating them. This CDR3 reads CASRGDSNYGYTF. The DNA for the CDR3 is TGTGCCAGCAGGGGGGACTCTAACTATGGCTACACCTTC.

In DNA form, the CDR3 reads TGTGCCAGCAGCCAAGATCCCCCCGGGACAGCTGGAAACACCATATATTTT. Translation: CASSQDPPGTAGNTIYF. The J gene is TRBJ1-3, the V gene TRBV3-1 (or the pseudogene TRBV3-2), with TRBD1 identical over 7 bases. CDR1 is LGHDT, CDR2 YNNKEL, per germline (reference sequence). This CDR3 comprises 17 residues. Trimming removed 0 bases from V and 2 bases from J; junction bases left unmatched: 7.

The chain uses TRBV5-1 and TRBJ1-2, with D possibly matching TRBD1 (6 bases). In germline, CDR1 is SGHRS, CDR2 YFSETQ. CDR3 length: 12 residues. The V and J ends lost 0 bases and 6 bases respectively, with 6 bases between them. CDR3 protein: CASSLGQDGYTF. CDR3 sequence (DNA): TGCGCCAGCAGCTTGGGACAGGATGGCTACACCTTC.

Comment on this clone: This same CDR3 is encoded by further DNA sequences in the sample. The J gene is TRBJ2-3, the V gene TRBV4-2; 9 bases fit TRBD2. This CDR3 has 14 residues. The trim removed 1 base at V and 4 bases at J, leaving 0 bases unmatched. CDR1 LGHNA and CDR2 YNFKEQ come from the germline V gene. DNA for the CDR3: TGTGCCAGCAGCCAAGGCGGGGGGGCAGATACGCAGTATTTT. Amino acids: CASSQGGGADTQYF.

The CDR3 sequence is CASSVGRNTEAFF. CDR3 DNA: TGTGCCAGCAGCGTAGGGAGGAACACTGAAGCTTTCTTT. The chain combines TRBV9 with TRBJ1-1; D ambiguous. V dropped 0 bases and J dropped 1 base, with 4 bases sitting between them. Germline loops: CDR1 SGDLS, CDR2 YYNGEE. CDR3 length equals 13 residues.

J is TRBJ2-3 and V is TRBV7-3, with 9 bases identical to TRBD2. The CDR3 extends over 19 amino acids. V lost 5 bases to trimming and J lost 0 bases; unmatched junction nucleotides: 15. CDR1 is SGHTA and CDR2 is FQGTGA in the germline V gene. Here the CDR3 DNA reads TGTGCCAGCAGCCTCCGCGGGGGCGGACTAGCGACGAGCACAGATACGCAGTATTTT. Translation gives CASSLRGGGLATSTDTQYF.